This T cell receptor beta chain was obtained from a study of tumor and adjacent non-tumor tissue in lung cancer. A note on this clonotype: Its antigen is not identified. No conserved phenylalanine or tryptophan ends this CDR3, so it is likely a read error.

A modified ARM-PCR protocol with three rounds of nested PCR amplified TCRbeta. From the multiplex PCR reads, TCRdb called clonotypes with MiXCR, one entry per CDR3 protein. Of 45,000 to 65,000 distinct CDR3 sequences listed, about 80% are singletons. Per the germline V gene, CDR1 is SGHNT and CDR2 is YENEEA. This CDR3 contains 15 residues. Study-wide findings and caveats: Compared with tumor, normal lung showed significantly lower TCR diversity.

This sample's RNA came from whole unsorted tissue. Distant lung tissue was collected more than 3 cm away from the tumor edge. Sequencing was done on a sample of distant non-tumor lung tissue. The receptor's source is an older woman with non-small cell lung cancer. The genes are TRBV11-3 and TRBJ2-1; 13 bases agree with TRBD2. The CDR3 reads CTSSTGTSGIVEQFL. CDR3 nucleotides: TGTACCAGCAGTACCGGGACTAGCGGGATTGTTGAACAGTTCTTA.